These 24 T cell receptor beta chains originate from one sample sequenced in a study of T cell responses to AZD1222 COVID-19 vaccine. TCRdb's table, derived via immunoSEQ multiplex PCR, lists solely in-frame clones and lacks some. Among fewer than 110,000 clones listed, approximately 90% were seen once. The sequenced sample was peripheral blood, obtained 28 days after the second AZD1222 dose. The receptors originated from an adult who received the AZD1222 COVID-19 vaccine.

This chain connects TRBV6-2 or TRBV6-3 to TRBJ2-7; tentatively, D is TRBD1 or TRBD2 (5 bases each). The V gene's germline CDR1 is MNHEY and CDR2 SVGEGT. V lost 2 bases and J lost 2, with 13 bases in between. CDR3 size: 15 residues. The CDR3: CASSYVSRGAYEQYF. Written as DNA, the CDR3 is TGTGCCAGCAGTTACGTTTCCCGAGGGGCCTACGAGCAGTACTTC.

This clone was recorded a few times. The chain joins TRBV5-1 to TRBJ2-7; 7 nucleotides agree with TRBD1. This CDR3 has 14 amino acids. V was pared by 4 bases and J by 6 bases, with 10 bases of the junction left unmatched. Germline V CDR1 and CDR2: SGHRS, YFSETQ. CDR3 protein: CASSTGTAIIEQYF. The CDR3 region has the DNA TGCGCCAGCAGCACCGGGACAGCTATAATCGAGCAGTACTTC.

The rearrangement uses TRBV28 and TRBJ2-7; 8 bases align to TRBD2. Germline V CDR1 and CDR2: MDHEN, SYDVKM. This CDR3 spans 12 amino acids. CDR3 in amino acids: CAGRGVAGLQYF. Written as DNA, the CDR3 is TGTGCTGGTAGGGGAGTAGCGGGGCTACAGTACTTC.

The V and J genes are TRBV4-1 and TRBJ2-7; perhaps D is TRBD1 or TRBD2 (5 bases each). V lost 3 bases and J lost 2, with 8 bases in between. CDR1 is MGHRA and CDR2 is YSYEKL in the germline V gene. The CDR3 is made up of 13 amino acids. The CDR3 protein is CASSQGVTYEQYF. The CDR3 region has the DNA TGCGCCAGCAGCCAGGGGGTAACCTACGAGCAGTACTTC.

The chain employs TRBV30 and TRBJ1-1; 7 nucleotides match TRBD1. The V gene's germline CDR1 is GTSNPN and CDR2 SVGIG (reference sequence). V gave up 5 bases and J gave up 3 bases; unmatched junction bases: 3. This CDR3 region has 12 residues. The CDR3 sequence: CAWARGYTEAFF. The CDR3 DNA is TGTGCCTGGGCCAGGGGGTACACTGAAGCTTTCTTT.

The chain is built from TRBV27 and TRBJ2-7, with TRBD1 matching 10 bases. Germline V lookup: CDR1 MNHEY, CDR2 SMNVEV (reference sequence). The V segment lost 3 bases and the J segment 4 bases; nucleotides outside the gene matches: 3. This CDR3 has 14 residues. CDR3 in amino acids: CASSLGTGAYEQYF. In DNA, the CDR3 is TGTGCCAGCAGTTTGGGGACAGGGGCGTACGAGCAGTACTTC.

CDR3 amino acids: CASSLAAGLGEQYF. The CDR3 DNA reads TGTGCCAGCAGCTTAGCGGCGGGGCTAGGAGAGCAGTACTTC. The chain joins TRBV7-9 to TRBJ2-7; TRBD2 might be the D (6 bases). The CDR3 is made up of 14 amino acids. Germline V CDR1 and CDR2: SEHNR, FQNEAQ (reference sequence). V was trimmed by 0 bases and J by 7 bases, leaving 13 bases between them.

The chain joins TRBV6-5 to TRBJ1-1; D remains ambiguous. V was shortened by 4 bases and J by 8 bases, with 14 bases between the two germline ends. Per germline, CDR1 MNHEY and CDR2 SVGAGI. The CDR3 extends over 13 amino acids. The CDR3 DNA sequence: TGTGCCAGCAGTTCAGAGCTTGTGGGGGAAGCTTTCTTT. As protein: CASSSELVGEAFF.

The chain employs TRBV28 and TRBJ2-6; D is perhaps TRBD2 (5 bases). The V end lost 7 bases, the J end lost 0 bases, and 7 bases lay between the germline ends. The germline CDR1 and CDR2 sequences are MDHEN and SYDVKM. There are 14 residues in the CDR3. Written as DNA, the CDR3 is TGTGCCAGCACGGGGATCTCTGGGGCCAACGTCCTGACTTTC. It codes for CASTGISGANVLTF. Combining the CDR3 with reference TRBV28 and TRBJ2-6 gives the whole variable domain DVKVTQSSRYLVKRTGEKVFLECVQDMDHENMFWYRQDPGLGLRLIYFSYDVKMKEKGDIPEGYSVSREKKERFSLILESASTNQTSMYLCASTGISGANVLTFGAGSRLTVL.

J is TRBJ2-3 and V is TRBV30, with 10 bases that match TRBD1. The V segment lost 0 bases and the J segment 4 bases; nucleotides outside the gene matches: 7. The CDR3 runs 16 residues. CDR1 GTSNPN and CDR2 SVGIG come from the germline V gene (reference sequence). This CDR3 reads CAWSVPGQGRSDTQYF. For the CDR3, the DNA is TGTGCCTGGAGTGTACCGGGACAGGGGAGGTCAGATACGCAGTATTTT.

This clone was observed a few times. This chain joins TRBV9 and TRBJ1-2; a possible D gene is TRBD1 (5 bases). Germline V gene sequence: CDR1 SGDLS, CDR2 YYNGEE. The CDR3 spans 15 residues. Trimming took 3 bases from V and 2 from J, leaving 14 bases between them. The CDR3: CASSAPGAANYGYTF. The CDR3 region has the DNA TGTGCCAGCAGCGCACCTGGGGCTGCGAACTATGGCTACACCTTC.

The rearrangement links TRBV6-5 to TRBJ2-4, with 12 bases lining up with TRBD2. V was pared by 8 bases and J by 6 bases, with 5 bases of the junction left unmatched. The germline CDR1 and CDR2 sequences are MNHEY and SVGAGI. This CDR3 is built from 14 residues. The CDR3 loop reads CASQTSGGPNIQYF. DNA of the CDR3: TGTGCCAGCCAGACTAGCGGGGGCCCAAACATTCAGTACTTC.

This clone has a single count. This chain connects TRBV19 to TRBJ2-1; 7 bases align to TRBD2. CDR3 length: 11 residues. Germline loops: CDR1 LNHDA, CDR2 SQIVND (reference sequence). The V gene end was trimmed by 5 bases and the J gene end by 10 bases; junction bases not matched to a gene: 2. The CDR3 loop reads CASSGGVEQFF. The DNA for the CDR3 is TGTGCCAGTAGTGGGGGGGTAGAGCAGTTCTTC. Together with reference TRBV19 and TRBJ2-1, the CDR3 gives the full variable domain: DGGITQSPKYLFRKEGQNVTLSCEQNLNHDAMYWYRQDPGQGLRLIYYSQIVNDFQKGDIAEGYSVSREKKESFPLTVTSAQKNPTAFYLCASSGGVEQFFGPGTRLTVL.

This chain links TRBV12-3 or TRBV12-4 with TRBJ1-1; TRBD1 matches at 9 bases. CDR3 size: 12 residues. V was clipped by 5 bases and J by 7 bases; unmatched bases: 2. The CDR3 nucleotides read TGTGCCAGCAGTCGGACAGGGGTTGAAGCTTTCTTT. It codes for CASSRTGVEAFF.

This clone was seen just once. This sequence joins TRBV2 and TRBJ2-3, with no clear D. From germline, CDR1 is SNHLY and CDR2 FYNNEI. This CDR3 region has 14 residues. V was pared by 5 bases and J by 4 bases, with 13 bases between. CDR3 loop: CASSTSPRADTQYF. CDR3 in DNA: TGTGCCAGCAGTACTTCCCCTAGGGCAGATACGCAGTATTTT.

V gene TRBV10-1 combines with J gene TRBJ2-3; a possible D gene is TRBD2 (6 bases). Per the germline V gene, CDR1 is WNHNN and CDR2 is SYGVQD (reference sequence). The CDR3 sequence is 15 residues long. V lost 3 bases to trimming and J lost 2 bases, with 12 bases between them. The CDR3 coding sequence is TGCGCCAGCAGTGAAGAGGAGGGAACCACAGATACGCAGTATTTT. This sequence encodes CASSEEEGTTDTQYF.

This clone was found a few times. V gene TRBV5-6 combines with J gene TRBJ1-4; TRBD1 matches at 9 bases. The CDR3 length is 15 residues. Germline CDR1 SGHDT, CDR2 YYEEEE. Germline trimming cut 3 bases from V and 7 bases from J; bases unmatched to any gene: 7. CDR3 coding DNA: TGTGCCAGCAGCTCGTACGGGACAGGGAGTGAAAAACTGTTTTTT. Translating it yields CASSSYGTGSEKLFF.

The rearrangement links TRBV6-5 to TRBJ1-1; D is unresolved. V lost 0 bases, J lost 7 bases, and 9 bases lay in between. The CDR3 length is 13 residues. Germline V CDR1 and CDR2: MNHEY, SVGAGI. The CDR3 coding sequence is TGTGCCAGCAGTTACTCTGATCGCGTTGAAGCTTTCTTT. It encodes CASSYSDRVEAFF.

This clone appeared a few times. CDR3 coding DNA: TGTGCCACCAGCAGAGGCGGGGGGGCCTACAATGAGCAGTTCTTC. It is translated as CATSRGGGAYNEQFF. The V and J genes are TRBV15 and TRBJ2-1; 9 nucleotides align to TRBD2. The CDR3 loop spans 15 amino acids. The junction had 0 bases not matched to a gene; V was cut back by 1 base and J by 2 bases. Germline lookup yields CDR1 LNHNV and CDR2 YYDKDF (reference sequence).

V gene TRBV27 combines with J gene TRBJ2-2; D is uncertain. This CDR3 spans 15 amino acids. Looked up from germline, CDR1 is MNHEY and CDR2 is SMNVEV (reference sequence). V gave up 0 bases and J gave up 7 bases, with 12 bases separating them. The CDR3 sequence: CASSLSAAFGGELFF. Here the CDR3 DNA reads TGTGCCAGCAGTTTATCGGCGGCATTTGGCGGGGAGCTGTTTTTT.

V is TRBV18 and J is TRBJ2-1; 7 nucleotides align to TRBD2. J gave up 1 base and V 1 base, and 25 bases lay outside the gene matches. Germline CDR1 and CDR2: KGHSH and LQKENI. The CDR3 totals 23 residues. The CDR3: CASSPRLVVGSPPAGVSYNEQFF. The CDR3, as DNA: TGTGCCAGCTCACCACGGCTAGTGGTGGGTTCCCCGCCGGCGGGGGTTTCCTACAATGAGCAGTTCTTC.

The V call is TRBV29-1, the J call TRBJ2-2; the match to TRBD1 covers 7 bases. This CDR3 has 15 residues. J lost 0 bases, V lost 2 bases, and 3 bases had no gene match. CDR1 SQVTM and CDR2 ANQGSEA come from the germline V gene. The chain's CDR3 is CSVEKGAPNTGELFF. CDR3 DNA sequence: TGCAGCGTTGAAAAGGGGGCCCCGAACACCGGGGAGCTGTTTTTT.

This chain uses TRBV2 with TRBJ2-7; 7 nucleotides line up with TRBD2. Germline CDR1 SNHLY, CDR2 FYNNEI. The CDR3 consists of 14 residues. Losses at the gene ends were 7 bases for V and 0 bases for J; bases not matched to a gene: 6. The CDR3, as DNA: TGTGCCAGCACTAAAGCGGGGAGCTCCTACGAGCAGTACTTC. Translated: CASTKAGSSYEQYF.

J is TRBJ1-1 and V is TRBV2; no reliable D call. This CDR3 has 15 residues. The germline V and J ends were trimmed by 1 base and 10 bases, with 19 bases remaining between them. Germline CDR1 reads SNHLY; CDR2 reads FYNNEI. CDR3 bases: TGTGCCAGCAGTGAAGATGGCAGGTCATCCGGGAGAGCTTTCTTT. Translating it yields CASSEDGRSSGRAFF. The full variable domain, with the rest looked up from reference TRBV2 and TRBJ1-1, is EPEVTQTPSHQVTQMGQEVILRCVPISNHLYFYWYRQILGQKVEFLVSFYNNEISEKSEIFDDQFSVERPDGSNFTLKIRSTKLEDSAMYFCASSEDGRSSGRAFFGQGTRLTVV.